The T cell receptor (beta chain) under discussion was sequenced for a study of shared clonotypes between healthy human individuals. This CDR3 has 15 residues. Germline-derived CDR1 and CDR2 are SGHAT and FQNNGV. With 3 bases clipped from V and 2 bases from J, the junction kept 2 bases outside the gene matches. Repertoires were generated with immunoSEQ multiplex PCR, while TCRdb's copy carries only in-frame clones and drops some. In the table there are under 1,900,000 clones, 97% to 99% of which are singletons. Source material: naive CD4+ T cells sorted from blood. Subset: CD45RA+ positively selected. The J gene is TRBJ2-3, the V gene TRBV11-2; TRBD2 matches at 10 bases. The TCR comes from a man aged 30-40 years in good health. The CDR3 nucleotides are TGTGCCAGCAGCTTTACTAGCGGGGCCACAGATACGCAGTATTTT. It is translated as CASSFTSGATDTQYF.